This entry lists 31 T cell receptor beta chains sequenced from one sample in a study of OX40 agonist ivuxolimab in advanced cancers. Repertoires were generated with immunoSEQ multiplex PCR, while TCRdb's copy carries only in-frame clones and drops some. Among just over 15,000 clones listed, 50% to 75% were seen once. The material sequenced was CD4+ or CD8+ T cells sorted from blood, taken in a trial of the OX40 agonist ivuxolimab. These receptors originate from an adult with an advanced solid tumor such as melanoma, head and neck, liver or kidney cancer.

This clone came up once. The chain recombines TRBV5-1 with TRBJ2-2; tentatively, D is TRBD1 (6 bases). CDR3 length: 18 residues. Germline lookup yields CDR1 SGHRS and CDR2 YFSETQ. Trimming pared 5 bases from V and 0 bases from J, leaving 20 bases between. The chain's CDR3 is CASRPGTPKVPNTGELFF. For the CDR3, the DNA is TGCGCCAGCAGACCCGGGACACCTAAGGTACCGAACACCGGGGAGCTGTTTTTT. The full variable domain, with the rest looked up from reference TRBV5-1 and TRBJ2-2, is KAGVTQTPRYLIKTRGQQVTLSCSPISGHRSVSWYQQTPGQGLQFLFEYFSETQRNKGNFPGRFSGRQFSNSRSEMNVSTLELGDSALYLCASRPGTPKVPNTGELFFGEGSRLTVL.

V is TRBV19 and J is TRBJ2-7; 7 nucleotides align to TRBD2. The CDR3 loop spans 13 amino acids. Per germline, CDR1 LNHDA and CDR2 SQIVND (reference sequence). With 5 bases clipped from V and 3 bases from J, the junction kept 4 bases outside the gene matches. CDR3 protein: CASSPGLYYEQYF. CDR3 DNA sequence: TGTGCCAGTAGTCCGGGACTATACTACGAGCAGTACTTC. The entire variable domain, with the rest obtained from reference TRBV19 and TRBJ2-7, is as follows: DGGITQSPKYLFRKEGQNVTLSCEQNLNHDAMYWYRQDPGQGLRLIYYSQIVNDFQKGDIAEGYSVSREKKESFPLTVTSAQKNPTAFYLCASSPGLYYEQYFGPGTRLTVT.

V gene TRBV7-9 combines with J gene TRBJ2-5; D gene ambiguous. Germline CDR1 SEHNR, CDR2 FQNEAQ (reference sequence). With 5 bases removed from V and 5 bases from J, the gap between germline ends came to 15 bases. This CDR3 contains 14 residues. The CDR3 coding sequence is TGTGCCAGCAGCACCGGGCCCGAAAAGGAGACCCAGTACTTC. As protein: CASSTGPEKETQYF. The full variable domain, in which reference TRBV7-9 and TRBJ2-5 provide the parts outside the CDR3, is DTGVSQNPRHKITKRGQNVTFRCDPISEHNRLYWYRQTLGQGPEFLTYFQNEAQLEKSRLLSDRFSAERPKGSFSTLEIQRTEQGDSAMYLCASSTGPEKETQYFGPGTRLLVL.

In DNA form, the CDR3 reads TGTGCCAGCAGCTCGGGACAGGGTCACAATGAGCAGTTCTTC. This encodes CASSSGQGHNEQFF. This rearrangement joins TRBV27 to TRBJ2-1; 9 bases are a match to TRBD1. J gave up 5 bases and V 6 bases, and 5 bases lay outside the gene matches. Germline CDR1 MNHEY, CDR2 SMNVEV (reference sequence). There are 14 residues in the CDR3.

This clone was counted a few times. The chain uses TRBV5-4 and TRBJ1-6; D unclear. CDR3 length: 15 residues. CDR1 and CDR2 (germline): SGHNT, YYREEE (reference sequence). Trimming pared 2 bases from V and 7 bases from J, leaving 13 bases between. The CDR3 DNA sequence: TGTGCCAGCAGCTTAGGATCCCGGGGAAATTCACCCCTCCACTTT. Its translation: CASSLGSRGNSPLHF. The variable domain in full, with the rest retrieved from reference TRBV5-4 and TRBJ1-6, is ETGVTQSPTHLIKTRGQQVTLRCSSQSGHNTVSWYQQALGQGPQFIFQYYREEENGRGNFPPRFSGLQFPNYSSELNVNALELDDSALYLCASSLGSRGNSPLHFGNGTRLTVT.

The chain couples TRBV7-6 to TRBJ2-1, with 13 bases fitting TRBD2. V lost 5 bases to trimming and J lost 8 bases; unmatched junction nucleotides: 15. This CDR3 contains 18 residues. Germline CDR1 and CDR2: SGHVS and FNYEAQ. CDR3 loop: CASSQDLPGLAGRDEQFF. The CDR3 DNA reads as TGTGCCAGCAGCCAGGACCTTCCGGGACTAGCGGGAAGGGATGAGCAGTTCTTC.

CDR3: CASSHGTGGGYGYTF. In DNA, the CDR3 is TGCGCCAGCAGCCATGGGACAGGGGGCGGCTATGGCTACACCTTC. This chain joins TRBV4-1 and TRBJ1-2; 12 nucleotides align to TRBD1. Germline values: CDR1 MGHRA, CDR2 YSYEKL. The junction had 3 bases not matched to a gene; V was cut back by 3 bases and J by 4 bases. The CDR3 covers 15 residues.

The chain links TRBV11-3 to TRBJ2-7, with a tentative D call TRBD1 (5 bases). V lost 6 bases, J lost 3 bases, and 15 bases lay in between. The CDR3 has 14 amino acids. Germline V CDR1 and CDR2: SGHNT, YENEEA. In DNA form, the CDR3 reads TGTGCCAGCAGGTCCAAGGCAGGGAACTACGAGCAGTACTTC. Protein: CASRSKAGNYEQYF. The full variable domain, rest sourced from reference TRBV11-3 and TRBJ2-7, is EAGVVQSPRYKIIEKKQPVAFWCNPISGHNTLYWYLQNLGQGPELLIRYENEEAVDDSQLPKDRFSAERLKGVDSTLKIQPAELGDSAVYLCASRSKAGNYEQYFGPGTRLTVT.

The chain uses TRBV5-4 and TRBJ2-7; D gene ambiguous. The CDR3 is 12 amino acids. With 1 base removed from V and 5 bases from J, the gap between germline ends came to 7 bases. CDR1 is SGHNT, CDR2 YYREEE, per germline (reference sequence). This chain's CDR3 is CASSLWGNEQYF. In DNA form, the CDR3 reads TGTGCCAGCAGCTTGTGGGGTAACGAGCAGTACTTC.

The V call is TRBV9, the J call TRBJ2-5, with TRBD1 matching over 11 bases. Gene TRBJ2-7 matches the end of the DNA better, so the J call may be wrong. Germline CDR1 SGDLS, CDR2 YYNGEE. This CDR3 comprises 15 residues. The CDR3 region has the DNA TGTGCCAGCAGCGTAACCGGGACAGGGGGCTACGAGCAGTACTTC. Translating gives CASSVTGTGGYEQYF.

This chain uses TRBV6-5 with TRBJ1-1; D is uncertain. The germline V and J ends were trimmed by 6 bases and 1 base, with 3 bases remaining between them. In germline, CDR1 is MNHEY, CDR2 SVGAGI. The CDR3 totals 11 residues. As DNA, the CDR3 is TGTGCCAGCAGAACGAACACTGAAGCTTTCTTT. Translated, it gives CASRTNTEAFF.

The rearrangement joins TRBV6-5 to TRBJ2-3; 10 nucleotides agree with TRBD2. Germline V gene data show CDR1 as MNHEY and CDR2 as SVGAGI. J lost 4 bases, V lost 5 bases, and 6 bases had no gene match. This CDR3 has 15 residues. CDR3 residues: CASSPLAGDSDTQYF. The CDR3 region has the DNA TGTGCCAGCAGTCCCCTAGCGGGGGACTCAGATACGCAGTATTTT.

The chain links TRBV19 to TRBJ2-1; 8 bases align to TRBD2. The CDR3 sequence is 14 residues long. Germline V lookup: CDR1 LNHDA, CDR2 SQIVND (reference sequence). The V segment lost 5 bases and the J segment 4 bases; nucleotides outside the gene matches: 4. CDR3 nucleotides: TGTGCCAGTAGTCCTAGCGGGTATTACAATGAGCAGTTCTTC. The encoded protein is CASSPSGYYNEQFF.

The CDR3 reads CASSLAEEGGGYTF. CDR3 DNA sequence: TGCGCCAGCAGCTTGGCCGAGGAGGGCGGGGGCTACACCTTC. V usage is TRBV5-1 and J usage is TRBJ1-2; no reliable D call. The CDR3 is 14 amino acids. V dropped 0 bases and J dropped 8 bases, with 14 bases sitting between them. Per the germline V gene, CDR1 is SGHRS and CDR2 is YFSETQ.

V is TRBV2 and J is TRBJ2-1; D might be TRBD1 or TRBD2, each matching 5 bases. The CDR3 spans 11 residues. V lost 1 base to trimming and J lost 10 bases, with 5 bases between them. Looked up from germline, CDR1 is SNHLY and CDR2 is FYNNEI. CDR3 bases: TGTGCCAGCAGTGAAGGGGGGGAGCAGTTCTTC. Its translation: CASSEGGEQFF.

The CDR3: CASSLGAGGVTDTQYF. The CDR3 nucleotides read TGTGCCAGCAGCTTAGGGGCGGGCGGGGTAACAGATACGCAGTATTTT. The chain employs TRBV11-3 and TRBJ2-3; TRBD2 is a possible D gene (6 bases). CDR1 is SGHNT and CDR2 is YENEEA in the germline V gene. V gave up 1 base and J gave up 3 bases, with 14 bases separating them. The CDR3 is 16 residues long.

The V call is TRBV6-5, the J call TRBJ2-1; 7 nucleotides match TRBD2. After removal of 4 bases from V and 14 bases from J, the junction contained 5 bases not matched to a gene. The CDR3 consists of 11 residues. Germline values: CDR1 MNHEY, CDR2 SVGAGI. CDR3 protein: CASSSPRGEFF. The CDR3, as DNA: TGTGCCAGCAGTTCCCCCCGGGGGGAGTTCTTC.

This clone was counted a few times. The chain couples TRBV2 to TRBJ2-1; 11 bases match TRBD1. The CDR3 totals 15 residues. Germline CDR1 and CDR2: SNHLY and FYNNEI. V trimming: 6 bases; J trimming: 3 bases; junction bases outside the gene matches: 4. CDR3 sequence (DNA): TGTGCCAGCAGAGCCGGGACAGGGGGCTACAATGAGCAGTTCTTC. This gives the protein CASRAGTGGYNEQFF.

The chain links TRBV7-9 to TRBJ2-5; possible D gene TRBD1, 6 bases. Germline-derived CDR1 and CDR2 are SEHNR and FQNEAQ (reference sequence). Trimming pared 5 bases from V and 5 bases from J, leaving 12 bases between. This CDR3 comprises 13 residues. CDR3 DNA: TGTGCCAGCAGCCCAGGGGTGTTGGAGACCCAGTACTTC. Its translation: CASSPGVLETQYF.

The rearrangement joins TRBV5-6 to TRBJ2-7, with 7 bases aligning to TRBD1. Looked up from germline, CDR1 is SGHDT and CDR2 is YYEEEE. V gave up 0 bases and J gave up 1 base; unmatched junction bases: 7. The CDR3 contains 16 residues. CDR3 protein: CASSLAQGVTSYEQYF. The CDR3 DNA follows: TGTGCCAGCAGCTTGGCCCAGGGGGTCACTTCCTACGAGCAGTACTTC.

The rearrangement links TRBV5-1 to TRBJ2-1; perhaps TRBD2 as D (5 bases). The germline gives CDR1 SGHRS, CDR2 YFSETQ. The CDR3 is made up of 16 amino acids. Trimming pared 10 bases from V and 3 bases from J, leaving 23 bases between. The CDR3 region has the DNA TGCGCCCCTACCGGGGTTGTCCCTCTGAACTACAATGAGCAGTTCTTC. It specifies CAPTGVVPLNYNEQFF.

The genes are TRBV4-1 and TRBJ2-5; D may be TRBD1 or TRBD2 (7 bases each). This CDR3 has 17 residues. V was clipped by 4 bases and J by 1 base, with 19 bases between them. CDR1 and CDR2 (germline): MGHRA, YSYEKL. Here the CDR3 reads CASSRQGGGGPQETQYF. The CDR3 DNA reads TGCGCCAGCAGCCGACAGGGTGGCGGGGGCCCCCAAGAGACCCAGTACTTC.

By sample share, this clone is medium-sized. This sequence joins TRBV4-1 and TRBJ2-3; 9 positions agree with TRBD2. Trimming cost V 0 bases and J 0 bases; bases outside gene matches: 7. CDR3 length: 18 amino acids. Germline CDR1 MGHRA, CDR2 YSYEKL. In nucleotides, the CDR3 is TGCGCCAGCAGCCAAGAATTTTATACTAGCGGGAGCACAGATACGCAGTATTTT. It encodes CASSQEFYTSGSTDTQYF.

The V gene is TRBV7-2, the J gene TRBJ1-2, with a weak D call TRBD1 (5 bases). The V gene's germline CDR1 is SGHTA and CDR2 FQGNSA. The germline V and J ends were trimmed by 5 bases and 4 bases, with 11 bases remaining between them. The CDR3 loop spans 13 amino acids. The CDR3 DNA follows: TGTGCCAGCAGCCAGGGCCCCGGCTATGGCTACACCTTC. Amino acids: CASSQGPGYGYTF.

V usage is TRBV5-4 and J usage is TRBJ2-5; 8 nucleotides agree with TRBD2. Germline V lookup: CDR1 SGHNT, CDR2 YYREEE (reference sequence). The CDR3 is 18 amino acids. V was pared by 6 bases and J by 4 bases, with 20 bases of the junction left unmatched. CDR3 bases: TGTGCCAGCACTAAATGGGGGGAAATTAGCGGGGCGGGAGAGACCCAGTACTTC. Encoded protein: CASTKWGEISGAGETQYF.

This clone was found a few times. The J gene is TRBJ1-1, the V gene TRBV7-9; D remains ambiguous. V lost 2 bases to trimming and J lost 0 bases, with 1 base between them. Germline loops: CDR1 SEHNR, CDR2 FQNEAQ (reference sequence). The CDR3 is 12 amino acids. CDR3 nucleotide sequence: TGTGCCAGCAGCTTAATGAACACTGAAGCTTTCTTT. Protein: CASSLMNTEAFF.

As concerns this clone: A read error may account for a junction end that differs from germline. This chain uses TRBV6-6 with TRBJ1-1, with 8 bases fitting TRBD1. CDR1 is MNHNY and CDR2 is SVGAGI in the germline V gene (reference sequence). CDR3 length: 16 amino acids. The CDR3 spells CASSDSRNRGGTEAFF. DNA of the CDR3: TGTGCCAGCAGTGACTCGAGGAACAGGGGGGGGACTGAAGCTTTCTTT.

V and J are TRBV7-6 and TRBJ2-1; D is unresolved. This CDR3 comprises 13 residues. In germline, CDR1 is SGHVS, CDR2 FNYEAQ. Trimming stripped 5 bases from V and 4 bases from J, with 9 bases between. The CDR3 loop is CASSGKQYNEQFF. The CDR3 nucleotides are TGTGCCAGCAGCGGGAAACAGTACAATGAGCAGTTCTTC.

The rearrangement joins TRBV6-6 to TRBJ2-2; D may be TRBD1 (6 bases). The germline V gene has CDR1 MNHNY and CDR2 SVGAGI (reference sequence). The CDR3 consists of 15 residues. Deletions cut 0 bases from V and 4 bases from J, with 9 bases between. The CDR3: CASSYSYRVTGELFF. DNA of the CDR3: TGTGCCAGCAGTTACTCCTACAGGGTCACCGGGGAGCTGTTTTTT.

V gene TRBV15 combines with J gene TRBJ2-7; D unresolved. V was shortened by 4 bases and J by 4 bases, with 8 bases between the two germline ends. The CDR3 covers 12 residues. CDR1 is LNHNV, CDR2 YYDKDF, per germline (reference sequence). The DNA of the CDR3 is TGTGCCACCAGCAACTATGGATACGAGCAGTACTTC. Translated: CATSNYGYEQYF.

CDR3 nucleotide sequence: TGTGCCATCACCCCGGGGGGTACCGGGGAGCTGTTTTTT. It yields the protein CAITPGGTGELFF. This chain uses TRBV6-5 with TRBJ2-2; 7 nucleotides match TRBD2. J gave up 5 bases and V 10 bases, and 7 bases lay outside the gene matches. The CDR3 is 13 residues long. The germline V gene has CDR1 MNHEY and CDR2 SVGAGI.